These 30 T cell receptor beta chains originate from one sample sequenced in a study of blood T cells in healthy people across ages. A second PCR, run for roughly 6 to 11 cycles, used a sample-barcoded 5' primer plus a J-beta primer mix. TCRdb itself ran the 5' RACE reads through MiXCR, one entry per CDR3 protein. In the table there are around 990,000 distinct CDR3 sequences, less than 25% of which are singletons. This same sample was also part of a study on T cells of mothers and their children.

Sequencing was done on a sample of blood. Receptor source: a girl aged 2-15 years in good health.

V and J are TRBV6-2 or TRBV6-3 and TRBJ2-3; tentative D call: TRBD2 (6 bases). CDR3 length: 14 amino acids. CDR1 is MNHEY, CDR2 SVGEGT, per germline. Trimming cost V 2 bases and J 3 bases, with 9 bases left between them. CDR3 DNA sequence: TGTGCCAGCAGTTACGGGGGGTTGACAGATACGCAGTATTTT. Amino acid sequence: CASSYGGLTDTQYF.

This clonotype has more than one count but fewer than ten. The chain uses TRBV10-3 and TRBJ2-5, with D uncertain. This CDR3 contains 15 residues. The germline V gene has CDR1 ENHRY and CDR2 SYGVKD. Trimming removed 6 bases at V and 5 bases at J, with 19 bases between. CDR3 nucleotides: TGTGCCATCAGACCCCAGATAGAGACCAGTGAGACCCAGTACTTC. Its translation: CAIRPQIETSETQYF.

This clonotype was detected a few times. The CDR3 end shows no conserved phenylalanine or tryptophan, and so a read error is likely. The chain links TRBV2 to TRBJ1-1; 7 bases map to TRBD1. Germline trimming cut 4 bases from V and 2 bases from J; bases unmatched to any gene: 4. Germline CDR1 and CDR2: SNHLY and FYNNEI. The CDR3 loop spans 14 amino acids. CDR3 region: CASSVDRVNTEAFL. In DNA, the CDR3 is TGTGCCAGCAGTGTCGACAGGGTCAACACTGAAGCTTTCCTT.

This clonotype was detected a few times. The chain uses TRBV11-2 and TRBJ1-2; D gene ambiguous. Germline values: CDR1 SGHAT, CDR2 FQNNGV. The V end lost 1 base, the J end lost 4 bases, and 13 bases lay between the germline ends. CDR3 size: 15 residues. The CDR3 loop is CASSLAGVRAYGYTF. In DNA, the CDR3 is TGTGCCAGCAGCTTAGCGGGAGTAAGGGCCTATGGCTACACCTTC.

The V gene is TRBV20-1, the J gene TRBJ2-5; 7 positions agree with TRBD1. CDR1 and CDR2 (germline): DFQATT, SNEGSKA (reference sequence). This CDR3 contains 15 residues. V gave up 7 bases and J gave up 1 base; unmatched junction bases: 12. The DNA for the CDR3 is TGCAGTGGGGTCCCCCGGGACAGATTCCAAGAGACCCAGTACTTC. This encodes CSGVPRDRFQETQYF.

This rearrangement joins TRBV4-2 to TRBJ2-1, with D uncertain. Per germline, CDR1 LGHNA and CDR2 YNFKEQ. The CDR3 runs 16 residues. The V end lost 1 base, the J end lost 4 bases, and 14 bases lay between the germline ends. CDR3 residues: CASSQAPGVVYNEQFF. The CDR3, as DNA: TGTGCCAGCAGCCAAGCCCCGGGCGTAGTTTACAATGAGCAGTTCTTC.

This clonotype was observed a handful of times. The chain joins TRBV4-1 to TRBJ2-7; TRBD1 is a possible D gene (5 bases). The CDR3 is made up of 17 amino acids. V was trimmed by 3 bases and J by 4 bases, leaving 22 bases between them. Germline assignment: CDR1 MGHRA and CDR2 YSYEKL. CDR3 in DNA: TGCGCCAGCAGCCAGGGGCTCGGACCCCTCAATGAGTACGAGCAGTACTTC. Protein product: CASSQGLGPLNEYEQYF.

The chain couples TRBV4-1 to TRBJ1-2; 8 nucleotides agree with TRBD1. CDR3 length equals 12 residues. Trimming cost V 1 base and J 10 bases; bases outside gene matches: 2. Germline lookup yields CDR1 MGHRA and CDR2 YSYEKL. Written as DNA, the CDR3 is TGCGCCAGCAGCCAAGGACAGGGGCCCTACACCTTC. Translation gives CASSQGQGPYTF.

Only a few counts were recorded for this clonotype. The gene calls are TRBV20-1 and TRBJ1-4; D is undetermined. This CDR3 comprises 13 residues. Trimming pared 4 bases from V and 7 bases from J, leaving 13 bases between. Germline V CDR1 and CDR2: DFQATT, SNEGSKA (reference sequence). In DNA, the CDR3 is TGCAGTGCTATTTCCCCGGGTTCTGAAAAACTGTTTTTT. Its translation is CSAISPGSEKLFF.

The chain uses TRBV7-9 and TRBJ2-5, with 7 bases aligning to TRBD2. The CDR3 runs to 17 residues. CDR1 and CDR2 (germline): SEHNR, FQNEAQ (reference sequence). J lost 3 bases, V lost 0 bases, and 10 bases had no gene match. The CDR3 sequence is CASSLARGEGNKETQYF. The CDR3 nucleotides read TGTGCCAGCAGCTTAGCGCGCGGGGAGGGAAATAAAGAGACCCAGTACTTC.

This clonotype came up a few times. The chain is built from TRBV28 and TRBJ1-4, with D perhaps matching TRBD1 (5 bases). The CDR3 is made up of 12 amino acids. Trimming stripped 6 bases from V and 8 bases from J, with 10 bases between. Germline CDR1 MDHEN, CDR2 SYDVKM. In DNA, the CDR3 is TGTGCCAGCAGGGGGCCCAGGGAAAAACTGTTTTTT. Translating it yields CASRGPREKLFF.

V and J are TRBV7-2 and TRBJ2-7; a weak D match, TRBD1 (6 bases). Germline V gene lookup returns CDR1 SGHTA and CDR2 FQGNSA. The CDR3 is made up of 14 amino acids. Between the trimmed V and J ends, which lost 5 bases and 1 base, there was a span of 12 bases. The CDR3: CASSPQQGSYEQYF. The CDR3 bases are TGTGCCAGCAGCCCGCAACAGGGTTCCTACGAGCAGTACTTC.

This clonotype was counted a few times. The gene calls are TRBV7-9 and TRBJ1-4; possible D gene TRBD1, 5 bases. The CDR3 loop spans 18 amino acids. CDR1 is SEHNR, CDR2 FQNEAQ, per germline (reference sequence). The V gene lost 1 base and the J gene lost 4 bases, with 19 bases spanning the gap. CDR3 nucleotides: TGTGCCAGCAGCTTAGGGAATCTTCCGGGACGGAGTAATGAAAAACTGTTTTTT. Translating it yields CASSLGNLPGRSNEKLFF.

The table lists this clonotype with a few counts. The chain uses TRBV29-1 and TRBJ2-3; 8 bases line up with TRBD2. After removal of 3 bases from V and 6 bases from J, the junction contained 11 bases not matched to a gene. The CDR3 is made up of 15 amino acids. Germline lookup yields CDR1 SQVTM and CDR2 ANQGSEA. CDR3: CSVDGSGAFGDTQYF. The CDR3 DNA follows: TGCAGCGTTGACGGTAGCGGGGCCTTTGGGGATACGCAGTATTTT.

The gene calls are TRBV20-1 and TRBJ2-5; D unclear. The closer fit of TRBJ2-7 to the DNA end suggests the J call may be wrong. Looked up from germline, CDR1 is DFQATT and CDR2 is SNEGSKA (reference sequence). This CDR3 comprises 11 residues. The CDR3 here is CSAHQGYEQYF. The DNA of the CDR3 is TGCAGTGCTCACCAAGGTTACGAGCAGTACTTC.

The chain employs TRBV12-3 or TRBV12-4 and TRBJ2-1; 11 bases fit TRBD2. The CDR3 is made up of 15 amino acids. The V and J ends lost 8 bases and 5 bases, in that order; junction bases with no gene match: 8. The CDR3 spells CASVVSSGGNNEQFF. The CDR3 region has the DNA TGTGCCAGCGTAGTTTCTAGCGGGGGGAACAATGAGCAGTTCTTC.

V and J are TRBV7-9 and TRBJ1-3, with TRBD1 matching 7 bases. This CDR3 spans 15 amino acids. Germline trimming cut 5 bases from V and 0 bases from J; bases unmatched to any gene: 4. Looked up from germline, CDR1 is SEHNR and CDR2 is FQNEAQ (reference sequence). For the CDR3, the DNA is TGTGCCAGCAGCATGACAGGGACCTCTGGAAACACCATATATTTT. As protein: CASSMTGTSGNTIYF. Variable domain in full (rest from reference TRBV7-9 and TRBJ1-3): DTGVSQNPRHKITKRGQNVTFRCDPISEHNRLYWYRQTLGQGPEFLTYFQNEAQLEKSRLLSDRFSAERPKGSFSTLEIQRTEQGDSAMYLCASSMTGTSGNTIYFGEGSWLTVV.

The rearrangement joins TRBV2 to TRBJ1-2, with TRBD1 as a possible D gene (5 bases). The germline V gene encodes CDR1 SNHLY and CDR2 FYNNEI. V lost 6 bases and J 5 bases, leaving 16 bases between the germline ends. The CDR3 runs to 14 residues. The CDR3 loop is CASRGDSVYYGYTF. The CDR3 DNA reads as TGTGCCAGCAGGGGGGATTCGGTATATTATGGCTACACCTTC.

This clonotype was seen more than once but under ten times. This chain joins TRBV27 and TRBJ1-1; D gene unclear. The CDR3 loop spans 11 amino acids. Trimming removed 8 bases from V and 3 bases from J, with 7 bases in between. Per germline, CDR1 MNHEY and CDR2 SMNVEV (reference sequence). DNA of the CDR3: TGTGCCAGCGTGTCTTACACTGAAGCTTTCTTT. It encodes CASVSYTEAFF.

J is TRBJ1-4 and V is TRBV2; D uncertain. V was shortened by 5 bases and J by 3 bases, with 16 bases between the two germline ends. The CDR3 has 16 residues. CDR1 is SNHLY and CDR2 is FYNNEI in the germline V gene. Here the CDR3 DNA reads TGTGCCAGCAGTCGGCAGCGAGCGGCAGCTAATGAAAAACTGTTTTTT. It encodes CASSRQRAAANEKLFF.

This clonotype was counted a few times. The CDR3 sequence: CSVGWGTEAFF. The CDR3 nucleotides are TGCAGCGTTGGTTGGGGCACTGAAGCTTTCTTT. V and J are TRBV29-1 and TRBJ1-1; no definite D call. CDR3 length equals 11 residues. The V gene lost 4 bases and the J gene lost 4 bases, with 7 bases spanning the gap. Germline V gene data show CDR1 as SQVTM and CDR2 as ANQGSEA.

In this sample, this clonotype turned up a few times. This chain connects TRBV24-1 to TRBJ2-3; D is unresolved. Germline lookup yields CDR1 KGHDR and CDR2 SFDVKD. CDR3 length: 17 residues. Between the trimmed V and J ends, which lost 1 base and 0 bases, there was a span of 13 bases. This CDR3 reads CATSDLAYGYSTDTQYF. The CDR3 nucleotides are TGTGCCACCAGTGATTTAGCGTACGGGTACAGCACAGATACGCAGTATTTT.

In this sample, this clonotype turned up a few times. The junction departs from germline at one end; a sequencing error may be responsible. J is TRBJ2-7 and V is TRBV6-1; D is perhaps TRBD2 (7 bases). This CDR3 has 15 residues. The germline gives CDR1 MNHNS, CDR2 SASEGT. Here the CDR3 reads CASSPGAGATYEQYF. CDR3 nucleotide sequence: TGTGCCAGCAGTCCAGGGGCGGGAGCAACCTACGAACAGTACTTC.

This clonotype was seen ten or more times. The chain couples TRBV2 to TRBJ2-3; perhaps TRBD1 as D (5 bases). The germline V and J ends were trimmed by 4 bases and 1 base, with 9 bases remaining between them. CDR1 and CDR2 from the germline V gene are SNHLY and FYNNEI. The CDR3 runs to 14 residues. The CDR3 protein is CASSGGSRTDTQYF. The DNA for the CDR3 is TGTGCCAGCAGTGGGGGCTCTCGCACAGATACGCAGTATTTT.

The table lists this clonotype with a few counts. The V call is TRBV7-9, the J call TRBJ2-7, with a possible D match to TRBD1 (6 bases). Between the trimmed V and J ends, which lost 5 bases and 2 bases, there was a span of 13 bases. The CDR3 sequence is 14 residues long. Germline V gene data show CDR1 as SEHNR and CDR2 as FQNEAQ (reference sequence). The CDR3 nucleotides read TGTGCCAGCAGCCCAGCCGGGACAACCTACGAGCAGTACTTC. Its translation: CASSPAGTTYEQYF.

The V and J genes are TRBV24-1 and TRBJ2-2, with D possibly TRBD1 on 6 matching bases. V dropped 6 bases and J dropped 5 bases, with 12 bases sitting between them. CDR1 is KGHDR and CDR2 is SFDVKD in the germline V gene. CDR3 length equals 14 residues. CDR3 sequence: CATSKDRRTGELFF. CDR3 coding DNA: TGTGCCACCAGTAAAGACAGGAGAACCGGGGAGCTGTTTTTT.

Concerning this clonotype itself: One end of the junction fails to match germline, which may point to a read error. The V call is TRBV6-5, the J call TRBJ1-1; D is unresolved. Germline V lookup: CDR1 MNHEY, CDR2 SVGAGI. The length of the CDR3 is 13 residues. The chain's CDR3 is CANSFTVNTEAFF. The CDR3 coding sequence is TGTGCCAACAGTTTCACGGTGAACACTGAAGCTTTCTTT.

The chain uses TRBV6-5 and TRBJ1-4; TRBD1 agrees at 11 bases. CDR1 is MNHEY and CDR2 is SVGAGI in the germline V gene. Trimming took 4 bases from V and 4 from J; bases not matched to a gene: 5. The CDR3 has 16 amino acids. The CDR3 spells CASSFGQGAGNEKLFF. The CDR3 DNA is TGTGCCAGCAGTTTTGGACAGGGGGCGGGTAATGAAAAACTGTTTTTT.

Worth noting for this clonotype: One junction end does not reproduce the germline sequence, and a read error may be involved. DNA for the CDR3: TGTGCCAGCAGTTACGATTCGGGCTGCACCTTC. This gives the protein CASSYDSGCTF. The chain combines TRBV6-5 with TRBJ1-2; D gene uncertain. Germline V gene sequence: CDR1 MNHEY, CDR2 SVGAGI. The CDR3 has 11 residues.

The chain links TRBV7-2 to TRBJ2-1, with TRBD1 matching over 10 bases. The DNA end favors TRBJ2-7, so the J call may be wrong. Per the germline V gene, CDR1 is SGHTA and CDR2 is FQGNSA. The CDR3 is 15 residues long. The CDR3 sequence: CASSLAGGQGNEQYF. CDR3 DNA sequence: TGTGCCAGCAGCTTAGCGGGGGGACAGGGGAACGAGCAGTACTTC.